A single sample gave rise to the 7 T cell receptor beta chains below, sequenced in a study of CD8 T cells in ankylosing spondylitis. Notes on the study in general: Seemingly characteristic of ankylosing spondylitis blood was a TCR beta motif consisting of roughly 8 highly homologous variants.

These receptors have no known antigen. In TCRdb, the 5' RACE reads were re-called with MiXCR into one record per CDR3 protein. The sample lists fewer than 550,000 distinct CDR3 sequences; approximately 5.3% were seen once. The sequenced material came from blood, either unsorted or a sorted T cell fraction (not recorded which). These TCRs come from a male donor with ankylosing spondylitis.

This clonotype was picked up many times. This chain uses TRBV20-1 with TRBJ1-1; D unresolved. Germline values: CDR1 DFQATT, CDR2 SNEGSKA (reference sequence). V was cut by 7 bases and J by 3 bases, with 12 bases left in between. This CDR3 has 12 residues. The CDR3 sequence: CSVDKLDTEAFF. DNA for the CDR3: TGCAGTGTAGACAAACTCGACACTGAAGCTTTCTTT.

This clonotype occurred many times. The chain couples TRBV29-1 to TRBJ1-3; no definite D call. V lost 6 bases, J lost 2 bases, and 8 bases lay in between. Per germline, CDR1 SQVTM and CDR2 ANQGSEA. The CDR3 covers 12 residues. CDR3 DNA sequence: TGCAGCGTCGAAAACCCTGGAAACACCATATATTTT. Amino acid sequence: CSVENPGNTIYF.

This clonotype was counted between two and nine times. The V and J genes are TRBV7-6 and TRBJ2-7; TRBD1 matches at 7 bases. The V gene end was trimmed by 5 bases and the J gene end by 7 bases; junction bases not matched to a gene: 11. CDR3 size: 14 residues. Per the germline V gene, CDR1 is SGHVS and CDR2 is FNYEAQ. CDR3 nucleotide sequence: TGTGCCAGCAGCCCGATGGGACAGCCCGGGGAGCAGTACTTC. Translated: CASSPMGQPGEQYF.

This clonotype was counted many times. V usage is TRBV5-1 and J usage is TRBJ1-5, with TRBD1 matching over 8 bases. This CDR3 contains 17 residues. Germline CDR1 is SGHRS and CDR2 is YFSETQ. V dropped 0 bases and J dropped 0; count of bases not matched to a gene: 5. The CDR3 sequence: CASSLGTGPYSNQPQHF. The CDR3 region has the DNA TGCGCCAGCAGCTTGGGGACAGGGCCGTATAGCAATCAGCCCCAGCATTTT.

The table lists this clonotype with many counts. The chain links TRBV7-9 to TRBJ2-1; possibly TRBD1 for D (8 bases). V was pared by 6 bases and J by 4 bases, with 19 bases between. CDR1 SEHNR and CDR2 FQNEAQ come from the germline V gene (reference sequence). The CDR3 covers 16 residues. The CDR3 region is CASRGGWTGRYNEQFF. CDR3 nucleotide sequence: TGTGCCAGCAGGGGGGGGTGGACAGGGAGGTACAATGAGCAGTTCTTC.

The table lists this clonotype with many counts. CDR3 nucleotides: TGTGCCAGCAGTTTATCTAAAAACATTCAGTACTTC. It is translated as CASSLSKNIQYF. The chain is built from TRBV12-3 or TRBV12-4 and TRBJ2-4; D gene unclear. Trimming removed 2 bases at V and 4 bases at J, with 3 bases between. CDR3 length equals 12 residues.

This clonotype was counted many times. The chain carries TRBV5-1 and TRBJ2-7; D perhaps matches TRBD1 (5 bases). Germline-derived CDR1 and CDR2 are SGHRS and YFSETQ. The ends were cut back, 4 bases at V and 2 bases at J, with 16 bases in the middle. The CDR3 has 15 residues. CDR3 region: CASSPFSDSTYEQYF. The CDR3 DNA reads TGCGCCAGCAGCCCCTTTTCCGACAGTACCTACGAGCAGTACTTC.